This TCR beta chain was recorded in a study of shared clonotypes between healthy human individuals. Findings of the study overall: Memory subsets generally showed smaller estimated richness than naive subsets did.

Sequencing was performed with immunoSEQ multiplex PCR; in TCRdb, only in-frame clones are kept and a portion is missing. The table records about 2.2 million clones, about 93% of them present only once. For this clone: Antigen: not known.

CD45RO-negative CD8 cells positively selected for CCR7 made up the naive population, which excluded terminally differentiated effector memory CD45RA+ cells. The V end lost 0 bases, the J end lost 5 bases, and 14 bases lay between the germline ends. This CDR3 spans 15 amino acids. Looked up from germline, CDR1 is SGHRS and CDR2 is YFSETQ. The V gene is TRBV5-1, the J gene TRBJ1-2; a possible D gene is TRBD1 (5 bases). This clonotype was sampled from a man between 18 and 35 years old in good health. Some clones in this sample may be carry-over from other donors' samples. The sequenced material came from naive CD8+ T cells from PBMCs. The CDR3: CASSLGFGAEYGYTF. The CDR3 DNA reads TGCGCCAGCAGCTTGGGTTTTGGGGCTGAGTATGGCTACACCTTC.